This entry is about one TCR beta chain. Antigen unknown. The length of the CDR3 is 14 residues. CDR1 is SGHTA, CDR2 FQGNSA, per germline. Trimming shortened V by 1 base and J by 2 bases, and 8 bases separated the two germline ends. This entry is derived from a study of T cell clones after liver transplantation. Background on the study: In this trial, immunosuppression withdrawal was attempted within 2 years of liver transplant. Study-wide results and limits: The donor-reactive repertoire was only partly measurable in a couple of subjects, lacking donor cells.

The protocol was immunoSEQ multiplex PCR, while the TCRdb copy is restricted to in-frame clones and leaves out a portion. The sample carries some 80,000 clones, over 80% recorded once. The sample was CD4+ T cells from blood, taken about 46 months after liver transplant. The clonotype comes from a human patient who received a liver transplant. Some T cells may be transferred from the graft donor. This chain connects TRBV7-2 to TRBJ1-1, with D unresolved. CDR3 nucleotide sequence: TGTGCCAGCAGCTTAGGGGGAATTAACACTGAAGCTTTCTTT. This gives the protein CASSLGGINTEAFF. Looking up the rest from reference TRBV7-2 and TRBJ1-1 gives the full variable domain: GAGVSQSPSNKVTEKGKDVELRCDPISGHTALYWYRQSLGQGLEFLIYFQGNSAPDKSGLPSDRFSAERTGGSVSTLTIQRTQQEDSAVYLCASSLGGINTEAFFGQGTRLTVV.